One sample yielded the 29 T cell receptor beta chains listed below, sequenced in a study of blood T cell repertoires in COVID-19. TCRdb's table, derived via immunoSEQ multiplex PCR, lists solely in-frame clones and lacks some. The table has tens of thousands of clones, 75% to 90% seen once; the top ten hold about 15%. The sequenced material came from peripheral blood. These receptors originate from a man aged 40-49 years with COVID-19, enrolled during active disease.

The chain carries TRBV30 and TRBJ1-1, with D unresolved. The CDR3 is 13 residues long. Looked up from germline, CDR1 is GTSNPN and CDR2 is SVGIG (reference sequence). Trimming removed 5 bases from V and 5 bases from J, with 15 bases in between. The DNA for the CDR3 is TGTGCCTGGGTTCTCGTTGGAGGAACTGAAGCTTTCTTT. Translation: CAWVLVGGTEAFF.

The rearrangement joins TRBV5-5 to TRBJ1-4; possibly TRBD1 for D (5 bases). V lost 4 bases, J lost 7 bases, and 14 bases lay in between. This CDR3 comprises 14 residues. Germline assignment: CDR1 SGHKS and CDR2 YYEKEE (reference sequence). The CDR3 is CASSLGGVREKLFF. DNA for the CDR3: TGTGCCAGCAGCCTTGGAGGGGTCCGTGAAAAACTGTTTTTT.

The chain recombines TRBV30 with TRBJ2-5; 7 nucleotides agree with TRBD2. This CDR3 region has 15 residues. In germline, CDR1 is GTSNPN, CDR2 SVGIG (reference sequence). V lost 0 bases to trimming and J lost 3 bases; unmatched junction nucleotides: 7. The CDR3 coding sequence is TGTGCCTGGAGTGTTGAGGGGAGGGGTAAAGAGACCCAGTACTTC. Translation gives CAWSVEGRGKETQYF.

The rearrangement links TRBV2 to TRBJ1-2, with D uncertain. The germline V and J ends were trimmed by 7 bases and 5 bases, with 11 bases remaining between them. Per the germline V gene, CDR1 is SNHLY and CDR2 is FYNNEI. This CDR3 comprises 12 residues. CDR3 protein: CASKRGGYGYTF. In DNA, the CDR3 is TGTGCCAGCAAACGAGGAGGGTATGGCTACACCTTC.

V and J are TRBV11-2 and TRBJ1-2, with 9 bases aligning to TRBD1. Germline lookup yields CDR1 SGHAT and CDR2 FQNNGV. V shed 6 bases and J 4 bases; nucleotides not matched to a gene: 9. The CDR3 totals 15 residues. CDR3 residues: CASRVRDRVGYGYTF. In nucleotides, the CDR3 is TGTGCCAGCAGGGTCCGGGACAGGGTGGGCTATGGCTACACCTTC. The whole variable domain, remainder taken from reference TRBV11-2 and TRBJ1-2, is EAGVAQSPRYKIIEKRQSVAFWCNPISGHATLYWYQQILGQGPKLLIQFQNNGVVDDSQLPKDRFSAERLKGVDSTLKIQPAKLEDSAVYLCASRVRDRVGYGYTFGSGTRLTVV.

The rearrangement links TRBV28 to TRBJ1-4, with D possibly being TRBD1 (6 bases). Trimming shortened V by 8 bases and J by 8 bases, and 24 bases separated the two germline ends. CDR1 MDHEN and CDR2 SYDVKM come from the germline V gene. The length of the CDR3 is 16 residues. CDR3 nucleotides: TGTGCCAGCTCAACCTTAAGGAACAGGGCGGTGGAAAAACTGTTTTTT. It codes for CASSTLRNRAVEKLFF.

Comment on this clone: At one end, the junction sequence differs from germline, possibly due to a read error. V gene TRBV7-3 combines with J gene TRBJ2-1; TRBD2 agrees at 8 bases. Per germline, CDR1 SGHTA and CDR2 FQGTGA. The CDR3 is made up of 17 amino acids. CDR3 region: CASSPGGSGGPYSEQFF. CDR3 coding DNA: TGTGCCAGCAGCCCGGGAGGGAGCGGGGGCCCTTACAGTGAGCAGTTCTTC.

V is TRBV7-6 and J is TRBJ2-1; 10 bases line up with TRBD2. This CDR3 spans 18 amino acids. Germline-derived CDR1 and CDR2 are SGHVS and FNYEAQ. The V gene end was trimmed by 2 bases and the J gene end by 4 bases; junction bases not matched to a gene: 11. The CDR3, as DNA: TGTGCCAGCAGCTTAATTAGCGGGGGGTATCCAACTTACAATGAGCAGTTCTTC. Protein: CASSLISGGYPTYNEQFF.

This chain connects TRBV7-5 to TRBJ2-3; TRBD2 reflects the table's D call only, with no check against the DNA. TRBV7-5 is labeled a pseudogene. The CDR3 has 15 amino acids. CDR3 amino acids: CVRSLGSGWSGAQYF. CDR3 DNA: TGTGTCAGAAGCTTAGGAAGTGGGTGGTCGGGTGCGCAGTATTTT.

This sequence joins TRBV25-1 and TRBJ1-5; D call uncertain. V was shortened by 11 bases and J by 2 bases, with 16 bases between the two germline ends. The CDR3 has 14 residues. Germline loops: CDR1 MGHDK, CDR2 SYGVNS. The CDR3 DNA follows: TGTGCCCATTGGAGGGAGTGGGGCAATCAGCCCCAGCATTTT. This sequence encodes CAHWREWGNQPQHF.

The chain joins TRBV19 to TRBJ1-2, with 7 bases aligning to TRBD1. The CDR3 is 12 residues long. V was clipped by 5 bases and J by 8 bases; unmatched bases: 5. Germline assignment: CDR1 LNHDA and CDR2 SQIVND (reference sequence). The CDR3 loop reads CASSSGGGGYTF. The CDR3 DNA reads TGTGCCAGTAGTTCAGGGGGAGGAGGCTACACCTTC.

This CDR3 reads CASGGQGARQPQHF. Here the CDR3 DNA reads TGTGCCAGCGGGGGACAGGGGGCACGGCAGCCCCAGCATTTT. The chain uses TRBV19 and TRBJ1-5, with TRBD1 identical over 12 bases. V shed 9 bases, J shed 7 bases, and the junction held 7 bases outside the gene matches. Germline V gene sequence: CDR1 LNHDA, CDR2 SQIVND (reference sequence). The CDR3 loop spans 14 amino acids.

There are a few counts of this clone. The CDR3 loop is CATSWSSYEQYF. The DNA of the CDR3 is TGTGCCACCTCGTGGAGCTCCTACGAGCAGTACTTC. The V and J genes are TRBV2 and TRBJ2-7; D unresolved. The V gene's germline CDR1 is SNHLY and CDR2 FYNNEI. V was shortened by 10 bases and J by 0 bases, with 10 bases between the two germline ends. The CDR3 extends over 12 amino acids.

The V gene is TRBV5-4, the J gene TRBJ1-2; D not certain. There are 14 residues in the CDR3. Germline V lookup: CDR1 SGHNT, CDR2 YYREEE (reference sequence). The V end lost 0 bases, the J end lost 9 bases, and 15 bases lay between the germline ends. The CDR3 reads CASSLDQTMNRYTF. The CDR3 bases are TGTGCCAGCAGCTTGGATCAGACTATGAACCGCTACACCTTC.

In nucleotides, the CDR3 is TGTGCCAGCTCCTGGACTAGCGGTTACGAGCAGTACTTC. Translated, it gives CASSWTSGYEQYF. The chain links TRBV27 to TRBJ2-7, with 10 bases fitting TRBD2. This CDR3 has 13 residues. V shed 8 bases and J 4 bases; nucleotides not matched to a gene: 5. From germline, CDR1 is MNHEY and CDR2 SMNVEV (reference sequence).

This clone was picked up a small number of times. The J gene is TRBJ1-1, the V gene TRBV12-3 or TRBV12-4; D gene ambiguous. V was cut by 2 bases and J by 2 bases, with 6 bases left in between. The CDR3 runs 13 residues. CDR3 sequence (DNA): TGTGCCAGCAGTTTAAACATTAACACTGAAGCTTTCTTT. Amino acids: CASSLNINTEAFF.

The V and J genes are TRBV6-2 or TRBV6-3 and TRBJ1-2; 9 bases match TRBD1. This CDR3 region has 17 residues. With V trimmed by 5 bases and J by 4 bases, 14 bases remained unmatched. The germline gives CDR1 MNHEY, CDR2 SVGEGT. The DNA for the CDR3 is TGTGCCAGCAGTGACCCCGGACAGGGGTCCCGGGCCTATGGCTACACCTTC. This sequence encodes CASSDPGQGSRAYGYTF.

The rearrangement uses TRBV7-3 and TRBJ2-2, with TRBD2 identical over 8 bases. The germline V gene encodes CDR1 SGHTA and CDR2 FQGTGA. The CDR3 runs to 13 residues. The V gene end was trimmed by 5 bases and the J gene end by 8 bases; junction bases not matched to a gene: 4. This CDR3 is CASSDSGRGELFF. The CDR3 DNA follows: TGTGCCAGCAGCGACAGCGGGAGAGGGGAGCTGTTTTTT. Full variable domain (missing parts from reference TRBV7-3 and TRBJ2-2): GAGVSQTPSNKVTEKGKYVELRCDPISGHTALYWYRQSLGQGPEFLIYFQGTGAADDSGLPNDRFFAVRPEGSVSTLKIQRTERGDSAVYLCASSDSGRGELFFGEGSRLTVL.

The rearrangement uses TRBV3-1 (or the pseudogene TRBV3-2) and TRBJ1-1; weak D call: TRBD1 (5 bases). This CDR3 contains 15 residues. CDR1 is LGHDT and CDR2 is YNNKEL in the germline V gene (reference sequence). With 1 base removed from V and 4 bases from J, the gap between germline ends came to 13 bases. The CDR3 sequence: CASSQGVGAGTEAFF. The CDR3 bases are TGTGCCAGCAGCCAAGGAGTAGGGGCCGGCACTGAAGCTTTCTTT.

In DNA, the CDR3 is TGTGCCAGCAGCTCCCAAGGGAGTGGGTCTGGGGCCAACGTCCTGACTTTC. Protein: CASSSQGSGSGANVLTF. The chain links TRBV5-4 to TRBJ2-6; TRBD2 might be the D (5 bases). This CDR3 contains 17 residues. Trimming cost V 3 bases and J 1 base, with 14 bases left between them. Germline V CDR1 and CDR2: SGHNT, YYREEE (reference sequence).

CDR3 sequence reads: CASSLVRQGAGYGYTF. The CDR3 coding sequence is TGTGCCAGCAGCTTAGTCAGGCAGGGGGCGGGCTATGGCTACACCTTC. The chain links TRBV7-2 to TRBJ1-2; 8 bases are a match to TRBD1. The junction had 8 bases not matched to a gene; V was cut back by 1 base and J by 4 bases. Germline CDR1 reads SGHTA; CDR2 reads FQGNSA. The CDR3 is 16 residues long. The full variable domain, with the rest looked up from reference TRBV7-2 and TRBJ1-2, is GAGVSQSPSNKVTEKGKDVELRCDPISGHTALYWYRQSLGQGLEFLIYFQGNSAPDKSGLPSDRFSAERTGGSVSTLTIQRTQQEDSAVYLCASSLVRQGAGYGYTFGSGTRLTVV.

V gene TRBV10-3 combines with J gene TRBJ2-7; 10 bases match TRBD2. CDR3 size: 15 residues. Losses at the gene ends were 3 bases for V and 3 bases for J; bases not matched to a gene: 5. The V gene's germline CDR1 is ENHRY and CDR2 SYGVKD. CDR3 amino acids: CAISESGGAFYEQYF. As DNA, the CDR3 is TGTGCCATCAGTGAAAGCGGGGGGGCATTCTACGAGCAGTACTTC.

This clone has more than one count but fewer than ten. This chain joins TRBV27 and TRBJ1-4, with TRBD1 matching 8 bases. Germline-derived CDR1 and CDR2 are MNHEY and SMNVEV (reference sequence). The CDR3 is 15 residues long. The trim removed 5 bases at V and 6 bases at J, leaving 8 bases unmatched. DNA of the CDR3: TGTGCCAGCAGTCCCAAGGACAGGGATGATGAAAAACTGTTTTTT. Translating it yields CASSPKDRDDEKLFF.

V and J are TRBV6-5 and TRBJ2-6; the D gene is possibly TRBD2 (5 bases). Germline assignment: CDR1 MNHEY and CDR2 SVGAGI. The germline V and J ends were trimmed by 4 bases and 4 bases, with 11 bases remaining between them. The CDR3 covers 15 residues. DNA of the CDR3: TGTGCCAGCAGTTCAGGACTTCTGGGGGCCAACGTCCTGACTTTC. Translated, it gives CASSSGLLGANVLTF.

V and J are TRBV2 and TRBJ2-2; 13 positions match TRBD2. Germline V CDR1 and CDR2: SNHLY, FYNNEI. Trimming at V came to 0 bases and at J to 0 bases, leaving 1 base not matched to a gene. The length of the CDR3 is 18 residues. DNA of the CDR3: TGTGCCAGCAGTGAAGCGGGGACTAGCGGGACGAACACCGGGGAGCTGTTTTTT. Translating it yields CASSEAGTSGTNTGELFF.

This sequence joins TRBV7-6 and TRBJ1-1, with D perhaps matching TRBD1 (6 bases). This CDR3 region has 14 residues. Trimming left V 5 bases short and J 5 bases short, with 15 bases between. The germline V gene has CDR1 SGHVS and CDR2 FNYEAQ. CDR3 amino acids: CASSREGGGTEAFF. In DNA, the CDR3 is TGTGCCAGCAGCCGAGAGGGGGGGGGAACTGAAGCTTTCTTT.

The rearrangement joins TRBV12-3 or TRBV12-4 to TRBJ2-3; tentative D call: TRBD2 (6 bases). Trimming cost V 2 bases and J 5 bases, with 8 bases left between them. The CDR3 runs 13 residues. This CDR3 reads CASSLLEGDTQYF. Here the CDR3 DNA reads TGTGCCAGCAGTTTATTGGAGGGAGATACGCAGTATTTT.

This clone was counted once. This sequence joins TRBV7-2 and TRBJ2-7; 10 bases map to TRBD2. This CDR3 is built from 15 residues. Germline CDR1 and CDR2: SGHTA and FQGNSA. V shed 1 base, J shed 3 bases, and the junction held 3 bases outside the gene matches. The CDR3: CASSLDSSGSYEQYF. Here the CDR3 DNA reads TGTGCCAGCAGCTTAGACTCTAGCGGGAGCTACGAGCAGTACTTC. Full variable domain (remainder filled in from reference TRBV7-2 and TRBJ2-7): GAGVSQSPSNKVTEKGKDVELRCDPISGHTALYWYRQSLGQGLEFLIYFQGNSAPDKSGLPSDRFSAERTGGSVSTLTIQRTQQEDSAVYLCASSLDSSGSYEQYFGPGTRLTVT.

The V and J genes are TRBV6-4 and TRBJ1-5, with D tentatively TRBD1 (6 bases). V dropped 6 bases and J dropped 0 bases, with 21 bases sitting between them. Looked up from germline, CDR1 is MRHNA and CDR2 is SNTAGT. The CDR3 loop spans 18 amino acids. CDR3 in amino acids: CASSALTGGAYSNQPQHF. The CDR3 bases are TGTGCCAGCAGCGCCCTGACAGGCGGAGCTTATAGCAATCAGCCCCAGCATTTT.